What follows are 12 T cell receptor beta chains derived from one specimen sequenced in a study of blood T cell repertoires in COVID-19 (dated by TCRdb to about 2020). The library was made by the immunoSEQ multiplex PCR assay. Entries here come from immuneACCESS through TCRdb and include only in-frame sequences with V and J called. Some clones fail to appear in such tables; in the studies checked, an unresolved V gene covers under half of the shortfall, and the cause of the remainder is unknown. Recorded for this sample are about 120,000 clones; about 85% of them occurred a single time. About 6.9% of the sample is taken by the ten largest. The specimen sequenced was peripheral blood. The receptor set was obtained from a man older than 75 with active or convalescent COVID-19.

J is TRBJ2-1 and V is TRBV4-3, with 9 bases that match TRBD2. CDR1 and CDR2 from the germline V gene are LGHNA and YSLEER. There are 14 residues in the CDR3. After removal of 4 bases from V and 8 bases from J, the junction contained 6 bases not matched to a gene. The CDR3 sequence: CASSPLSGSYEQFF. CDR3 DNA: TGCGCCAGCAGCCCCCTTAGCGGGAGCTATGAGCAGTTCTTC.

The chain employs TRBV19 and TRBJ2-1; maybe TRBD1 (7 bases). V dropped 5 bases and J dropped 3 bases, with 11 bases sitting between them. Germline V gene data show CDR1 as LNHDA and CDR2 as SQIVND (reference sequence). There are 14 residues in the CDR3. CDR3 in DNA: TGTGCCAGTAGTGGGGGGACAGACTACAATGAGCAGTTCTTC. Translation: CASSGGTDYNEQFF.

V gene TRBV20-1 combines with J gene TRBJ1-1; D unresolved. In germline, CDR1 is DFQATT, CDR2 SNEGSKA (reference sequence). The CDR3 sequence is 11 residues long. The CDR3 coding sequence is TGCAGCGGAGGGATGAACACTGAAGCTTTCTTT. Protein: CSGGMNTEAFF.

The gene calls are TRBV7-8 and TRBJ2-3; perhaps TRBD1 as D (6 bases). Germline assignment: CDR1 SGHVS and CDR2 FQNEAQ. Trimming left V 5 bases short and J 0 bases short, with 12 bases between. This CDR3 has 15 amino acids. The CDR3 spells CASSMYRASTDTQYF. In DNA form, the CDR3 reads TGTGCCAGCAGCATGTACAGGGCTAGCACAGATACGCAGTATTTT. The variable domain in full, completed from reference TRBV7-8 and TRBJ2-3, reads GAGVSQSPRYKVAKRGQDVALRCDPISGHVSLFWYQQALGQGPEFLTYFQNEAQLDKSGLPSDRFFAERPEGSVSTLKIQRTQQEDSAVYLCASSMYRASTDTQYFGPGTRLTVL.

CDR3 amino acids: CASSPGGAVTDTQYF. In nucleotides, the CDR3 is TGTGCCAGCAGCCCCGGGGGGGCCGTCACAGATACGCAGTATTTT. The V call is TRBV6-6, the J call TRBJ2-3; 8 bases are a match to TRBD2. In germline, CDR1 is MNHNY, CDR2 SVGAGI (reference sequence). This CDR3 region has 15 residues. The junction had 7 bases not matched to a gene; V was cut back by 6 bases and J by 2 bases.

CDR3 amino acids: CATSDLVAGAGEQFF. Written as DNA, the CDR3 is TGTGCCACCAGTGATTTGGTAGCGGGGGCGGGTGAGCAGTTCTTC. V usage is TRBV24-1 and J usage is TRBJ2-1; 9 nucleotides align to TRBD2. From germline, CDR1 is KGHDR and CDR2 SFDVKD. V shed 0 bases, J shed 9 bases, and the junction held 5 bases outside the gene matches. This CDR3 contains 15 residues.

The V and J genes are TRBV5-1 and TRBJ1-3; 9 positions agree with TRBD1. Germline CDR1 is SGHRS and CDR2 is YFSETQ. This CDR3 contains 17 residues. The J segment lost 2 bases and the V segment lost 4 bases, leaving 10 bases of the junction unmatched. The CDR3 DNA is TGCGCCAGCAGCCCGCAAGGACAGGGGACGGCTGGAAACACCATATATTTT. This encodes CASSPQGQGTAGNTIYF.

Points on this clone: The germline gene is not matched at one end of the junction; a read error may be the cause. The chain combines TRBV3-1 (or the pseudogene TRBV3-2) with TRBJ1-2; 8 bases align to TRBD1. The CDR3 consists of 15 residues. Germline CDR1 and CDR2: LGHDT and YNNKEL (reference sequence). The CDR3 is CASSAGTGSNYSYTF. The CDR3, as DNA: TGTGCCAGCAGCGCTGGGACAGGATCGAACTATAGCTACACCTTC.

V usage is TRBV2 and J usage is TRBJ1-1; weak D call: TRBD1 (5 bases). The CDR3 is made up of 12 amino acids. Trimming left V 6 bases short and J 5 bases short, with 10 bases between. Germline lookup yields CDR1 SNHLY and CDR2 FYNNEI. The CDR3, as DNA: TGTGCCAGCAGGTTAGGGGATACTGAAGCTTTCTTT. It translates to CASRLGDTEAFF.

This clone was counted a single time. CDR3 protein: CASSPTGLGSPLHF. The CDR3, as DNA: TGTGCCAGCAGCCCAACCGGATTGGGCTCACCCCTCCACTTT. V and J are TRBV9 and TRBJ1-6; no clear D. Per the germline V gene, CDR1 is SGDLS and CDR2 is YYNGEE. The V and J ends lost 4 bases and 10 bases respectively, with 15 bases between them. The CDR3 totals 14 residues. Based on the CDR3 plus reference TRBV9 and TRBJ1-6, the full variable domain is DSGVTQTPKHLITATGQRVTLRCSPRSGDLSVYWYQQSLDQGLQFLIQYYNGEERAKGNILERFSAQQFPDLHSELNLSSLELGDSALYFCASSPTGLGSPLHFGNGTRLTVT.

The rearrangement uses TRBV30 and TRBJ1-6; D call uncertain. Germline V gene sequence: CDR1 GTSNPN, CDR2 SVGIG (reference sequence). The CDR3 is made up of 13 amino acids. Trimming took off 6 bases at V and 2 bases at J, with 8 bases between the two ends. The CDR3 DNA is TGTGCCTGTCCGGGAACCTATAATTCACCCCTCCACTTT. As protein: CACPGTYNSPLHF. Complete variable domain (other parts from reference TRBV30 and TRBJ1-6): SQTIHQWPATLVQPVGSPLSLECTVEGTSNPNLYWYRQAAGRGLQLLFYSVGIGQISSEVPQNLSASRPQDRQFILSSKKLLLSDSGFYLCACPGTYNSPLHFGNGTRLTVT.

The J gene is TRBJ1-5, the V gene TRBV28; D might be TRBD1 (6 bases). CDR1 is MDHEN, CDR2 SYDVKM, per germline. The CDR3 covers 12 residues. Trimming left V 6 bases short and J 8 bases short, with 11 bases between. CDR3 in amino acids: CASSQGREPQHF. DNA for the CDR3: TGTGCCAGCAGCCAGGGGCGGGAGCCCCAGCATTTT.